The present T cell receptor beta chain was sequenced within a study of T-cell memory formation after mild COVID-19. After 5'RACE with constant-segment primers, TCR alpha and TCR beta cDNA libraries carrying sample barcodes and UMIs were obtained. Via MiXCR, TCRdb re-called the 5' RACE reads, giving one row per CDR3 protein. The table has about 320,000 distinct CDR3 sequences, 13% to 15% seen once. This clonotype was counted a few times. What it binds is not known. Study observations and caveats: A subset of responding clones appeared in pre-infection memory, suggesting cross-reactive memory joined. The study found contracting CD4+ clones mainly in CM and EM and contracting CD8+ clones in EMRA.

V lost 8 bases to trimming and J lost 8 bases, with 15 bases between them. The CDR3 runs 13 residues. Germline V gene sequence: CDR1 WNHNN, CDR2 SYGVQD (reference sequence). This rearrangement joins TRBV10-1 to TRBJ2-2, with a tentative D call TRBD1 (6 bases). This TCR was recovered from a man aged 18 to 29 who had mild COVID-19 (a few samples of this study predate the infection). Cell type and time point are not known. Source material: PBMCs or a T cell subset sorted from them (not recorded which). The CDR3 DNA reads TGCGCCAGCGGAACAGGGTTGACTGGGGAGCTGTTTTTT. Its protein is CASGTGLTGELFF.